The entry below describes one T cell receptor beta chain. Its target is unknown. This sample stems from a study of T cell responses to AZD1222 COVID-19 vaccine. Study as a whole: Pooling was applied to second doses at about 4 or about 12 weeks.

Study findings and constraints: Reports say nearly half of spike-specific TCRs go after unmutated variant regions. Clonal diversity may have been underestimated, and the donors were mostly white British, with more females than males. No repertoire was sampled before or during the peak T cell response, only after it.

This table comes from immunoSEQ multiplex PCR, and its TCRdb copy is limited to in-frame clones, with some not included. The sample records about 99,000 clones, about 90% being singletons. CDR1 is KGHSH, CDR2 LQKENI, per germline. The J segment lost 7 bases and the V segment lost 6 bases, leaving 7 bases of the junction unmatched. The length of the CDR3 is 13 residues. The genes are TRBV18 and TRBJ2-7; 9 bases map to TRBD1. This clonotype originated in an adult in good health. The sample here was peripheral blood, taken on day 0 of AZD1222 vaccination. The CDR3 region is CASSPGQGNEQYF. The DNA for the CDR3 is TGTGCCAGCTCGCCGGGACAGGGCAATGAGCAGTACTTC.